The 24 T cell receptor beta chains below were found in one sample sequenced in a study of T cells in Graves' hyperthyroidism and ophthalmopathy. RNA transcripts provided the source from which TCR beta CDR3 regions were amplified. The HTBI primer set served for first-round RT-PCR of the TCR CDR3. TCRdb re-called the multiplex PCR reads through MiXCR, storing one row per CDR3 protein. The table lists approximately 220,000 distinct CDR3 sequences, 15% to 20% of them singletons. The sequenced material came from blood. All receptors derive from a man between 40 and 49 years old with Graves' hyperthyroidism.

This clonotype has a count of ten or more. The CDR3 nucleotides read TGTGCCTGGGGCAGGGACAGCACAGATACGCAGTATTTT. Protein: CAWGRDSTDTQYF. V and J are TRBV30 and TRBJ2-3; tentatively, D is TRBD1 or TRBD2 (5 bases each). Germline V gene sequence: CDR1 GTSNPN, CDR2 SVGIG (reference sequence). Trimming left V 5 bases short and J 0 bases short, with 9 bases between. The CDR3 runs 13 residues.

Ten or more counts support this clonotype. The CDR3 DNA follows: TGTGCCAGCAGCGCCATGACAGGGCTCGATGAGCAGTTCTTC. Protein: CASSAMTGLDEQFF. The chain combines TRBV7-2 with TRBJ2-1; the match to TRBD1 covers 7 bases. The length of the CDR3 is 14 residues. CDR1 and CDR2 (germline): SGHTA, FQGNSA. Germline trimming cut 5 bases from V and 8 bases from J; bases unmatched to any gene: 9. Together with reference TRBV7-2 and TRBJ2-1, the CDR3 gives the full variable domain: GAGVSQSPSNKVTEKGKDVELRCDPISGHTALYWYRQSLGQGLEFLIYFQGNSAPDKSGLPSDRFSAERTGGSVSTLTIQRTQQEDSAVYLCASSAMTGLDEQFFGPGTRLTVL.

The chain couples TRBV4-3 to TRBJ2-5; 14 bases fit TRBD2. Germline-derived CDR1 and CDR2 are LGHNA and YSLEER. This CDR3 is 16 amino acids long. The V gene end was trimmed by 3 bases and the J gene end by 5 bases; junction bases not matched to a gene: 5. In nucleotides, the CDR3 is TGCGCCAGCAGCCAGGGACTAGCGGGGGTGATTGAGACCCAGTACTTC. It specifies CASSQGLAGVIETQYF.

This clonotype was counted ten times or more. The chain joins TRBV28 to TRBJ2-5; D unresolved. The V gene's germline CDR1 is MDHEN and CDR2 SYDVKM. V gave up 6 bases and J gave up 1 base, with 12 bases separating them. The CDR3 totals 14 residues. The CDR3 loop reads CASSLLGGQETQYF. CDR3 in DNA: TGTGCCAGCAGCCTTCTGGGCGGCCAAGAGACCCAGTACTTC.

This clonotype was seen many times. The chain employs TRBV27 and TRBJ2-5; D may match TRBD1 or TRBD2 (7 bases each). Germline CDR1 and CDR2: MNHEY and SMNVEV (reference sequence). V lost 4 bases to trimming and J lost 4 bases, with 13 bases between them. The CDR3 extends over 14 amino acids. CDR3 in amino acids: CASSWARGGETQYF. The CDR3, as DNA: TGTGCCAGCAGTTGGGCCAGGGGGGGAGAGACCCAGTACTTC.

In its sample, this clonotype was seen many times. V gene TRBV28 combines with J gene TRBJ1-2, with D unclear. From germline, CDR1 is MDHEN and CDR2 SYDVKM. This CDR3 has 13 amino acids. V lost 3 bases and J lost 7, with 12 bases in between. CDR3 protein: CASSLVEVGGYTF. CDR3 DNA sequence: TGTGCCAGCAGTTTGGTGGAGGTGGGTGGCTACACCTTC.

The J gene is TRBJ2-3, the V gene TRBV5-4; 7 bases line up with TRBD2. This CDR3 is built from 16 residues. The V gene end was trimmed by 5 bases and the J gene end by 4 bases; junction bases not matched to a gene: 13. Germline CDR1 and CDR2: SGHNT and YYREEE (reference sequence). CDR3 sequence (DNA): TGTGCCAGCAGGGGAGGAAGCGGGATGGATTCAGATACGCAGTATTTT. The encoded protein is CASRGGSGMDSDTQYF. Full variable domain (rest looked up from reference TRBV5-4 and TRBJ2-3): ETGVTQSPTHLIKTRGQQVTLRCSSQSGHNTVSWYQQALGQGPQFIFQYYREEENGRGNFPPRFSGLQFPNYSSELNVNALELDDSALYLCASRGGSGMDSDTQYFGPGTRLTVL.

The chain carries TRBV11-1 and TRBJ2-1; 8 bases are a match to TRBD2. Trimming at V came to 0 bases and at J to 8 bases, leaving 6 bases not matched to a gene. This CDR3 comprises 15 residues. Germline values: CDR1 SGHAT, CDR2 FQDESV (reference sequence). CDR3 nucleotides: TGTGCCAGCAGCTTAGCTGGGACTAGGTTCGATGAGCAGTTCTTC. The encoded protein is CASSLAGTRFDEQFF.

The chain links TRBV7-8 to TRBJ2-5; no reliable D call. CDR3 size: 15 residues. Trimming took 0 bases from V and 6 from J, leaving 14 bases between them. The V gene's germline CDR1 is SGHVS and CDR2 FQNEAQ. The CDR3 loop reads CASSLAVSSKKTQYF. CDR3 DNA sequence: TGTGCCAGCAGCTTAGCGGTGTCCTCCAAGAAGACCCAGTACTTC. Drawing the rest from reference TRBV7-8 and TRBJ2-5, the complete variable domain is GAGVSQSPRYKVAKRGQDVALRCDPISGHVSLFWYQQALGQGPEFLTYFQNEAQLDKSGLPSDRFFAERPEGSVSTLKIQRTQQEDSAVYLCASSLAVSSKKTQYFGPGTRLLVL.

The chain couples TRBV9 to TRBJ2-5, with D possibly matching TRBD2 (5 bases). The V end lost 4 bases, the J end lost 3 bases, and 13 bases lay between the germline ends. Germline CDR1 SGDLS, CDR2 YYNGEE. The CDR3 is made up of 14 amino acids. The DNA of the CDR3 is TGTGCCAGCAGCCCCCGGGAAGTCGAAGAGACCCAGTACTTC. It translates to CASSPREVEETQYF.

V is TRBV5-6 and J is TRBJ2-1, with D unresolved. CDR1 is SGHDT, CDR2 YYEEEE, per germline. CDR3 length: 17 amino acids. V lost 4 bases and J 5 bases, leaving 22 bases between the germline ends. The CDR3 loop is CASSVALLGSADNEQFF. DNA for the CDR3: TGTGCCAGCAGCGTAGCTTTATTAGGATCCGCGGACAATGAGCAGTTCTTC.

The chain joins TRBV4-2 to TRBJ1-4; no firm D call. This CDR3 has 14 residues. Trimming removed 1 base at V and 8 bases at J, with 11 bases between. Germline V lookup: CDR1 LGHNA, CDR2 YNFKEQ. In DNA form, the CDR3 reads TGTGCCAGCAGCCAAGCGTCCCTCGGGGAAAAACTGTTTTTT. Its protein product is CASSQASLGEKLFF.

This clonotype was seen at least ten times. The chain has TRBV7-8 and TRBJ2-3; 7 bases are shared with TRBD1. This CDR3 has 20 amino acids. CDR1 is SGHVS and CDR2 is FQNEAQ in the germline V gene. V trimming: 7 bases; J trimming: 0 bases; junction bases outside the gene matches: 22. DNA for the CDR3: TGTGCCAGCAAGTTTAAGATTTCGGCAGGGGGTGTCCCCAGCACAGATACGCAGTATTTT. Encoded protein: CASKFKISAGGVPSTDTQYF.

This clonotype was picked up many times. This chain joins TRBV7-9 and TRBJ2-1, with no clear D. This CDR3 spans 14 amino acids. V was trimmed by 4 bases and J by 10 bases, leaving 17 bases between them. CDR1 SEHNR and CDR2 FQNEAQ come from the germline V gene (reference sequence). The CDR3 nucleotides are TGTGCCAGCAGCTCCCCCCGGACCATTCAAGAGCAGTTCTTC. Amino acid sequence: CASSSPRTIQEQFF. Drawing the rest from reference TRBV7-9 and TRBJ2-1, the complete variable domain is DTGVSQNPRHKITKRGQNVTFRCDPISEHNRLYWYRQTLGQGPEFLTYFQNEAQLEKSRLLSDRFSAERPKGSFSTLEIQRTEQGDSAMYLCASSSPRTIQEQFFGPGTRLTVL.

This clonotype was seen ten or more times. The chain couples TRBV7-2 to TRBJ1-5, with 11 bases matching TRBD1. The CDR3 is 17 residues long. Germline CDR1 SGHTA, CDR2 FQGNSA. Unmatched junction bases numbered 8, after V lost 4 bases and J lost 3 bases. CDR3 nucleotide sequence: TGTGCCAGCAGCTCCTGGACAGGGGGCGGCTACAATCAGCCCCAGCATTTT. Amino acids: CASSSWTGGGYNQPQHF.

This clonotype was detected ten times or more. The chain combines TRBV7-3 with TRBJ1-1; the match to TRBD1 covers 7 bases. CDR3 length equals 14 residues. Germline CDR1 reads SGHTA; CDR2 reads FQGTGA. V gave up 1 base and J gave up 3 bases; unmatched junction bases: 2. Written as DNA, the CDR3 is TGTGCCAGCAGCTTAAATCAGGGGGACACTGAAGCTTTCTTT. Translated: CASSLNQGDTEAFF. The variable domain in full, completed from reference TRBV7-3 and TRBJ1-1, reads GAGVSQTPSNKVTEKGKYVELRCDPISGHTALYWYRQSLGQGPEFLIYFQGTGAADDSGLPNDRFFAVRPEGSVSTLKIQRTERGDSAVYLCASSLNQGDTEAFFGQGTRLTVV.

This clonotype appeared many times. The CDR3 bases are TGTGCCAGCAGTTACTCGATGGACGGGGAGACCCAGTACTTC. Protein product: CASSYSMDGETQYF. The chain carries TRBV6-5 and TRBJ2-5; D not resolved. Between the trimmed V and J ends, which lost 0 bases and 5 bases, there was a span of 10 bases. Germline V gives CDR1 MNHEY, CDR2 SVGAGI. The CDR3 has 14 residues.

This clonotype has at least ten counts. The genes are TRBV7-2 and TRBJ2-2; D is possibly TRBD2 (5 bases). CDR1 SGHTA and CDR2 FQGNSA come from the germline V gene. Deletions cut 3 bases from V and 6 bases from J, with 14 bases between. CDR3 length: 15 amino acids. The CDR3 sequence is CASSFGLAVAGELFF. The CDR3 DNA follows: TGTGCCAGCAGCTTTGGTCTAGCTGTAGCCGGGGAGCTGTTTTTT.

This clonotype has only a few counts. The chain links TRBV4-3 to TRBJ2-7; perhaps TRBD1 as D (6 bases). The V gene's germline CDR1 is LGHNA and CDR2 YSLEER. V lost 0 bases to trimming and J lost 2 bases, with 20 bases between them. This CDR3 is 18 amino acids long. CDR3 residues: CASSQDIPPSGAPYEQYF. The CDR3 DNA sequence: TGCGCCAGCAGCCAAGATATCCCCCCTTCAGGGGCACCCTACGAGCAGTACTTC.

This clonotype was picked up many times. The gene calls are TRBV6-5 and TRBJ1-5; tentative D call: TRBD1 (5 bases). The CDR3 consists of 14 residues. Germline loops: CDR1 MNHEY, CDR2 SVGAGI. V lost 7 bases, J lost 4 bases, and 14 bases lay in between. CDR3 DNA sequence: TGTGCCAGCAATTCACTCAGGGAAAATCAGCCCCAGCATTTT. Translated: CASNSLRENQPQHF.

This clonotype showed up many times. J is TRBJ1-2 and V is TRBV7-2; the D is unclear. The CDR3 spans 14 residues. The V gene's germline CDR1 is SGHTA and CDR2 FQGNSA. V was cut by 1 base and J by 3 bases, with 9 bases left in between. The CDR3 protein is CASSLGWADYGYTF. CDR3 in DNA: TGTGCCAGCAGCTTAGGCTGGGCGGACTATGGCTACACCTTC. Using reference TRBV7-2 and TRBJ1-2 for the parts outside the CDR3, the full variable domain is GAGVSQSPSNKVTEKGKDVELRCDPISGHTALYWYRQSLGQGLEFLIYFQGNSAPDKSGLPSDRFSAERTGGSVSTLTIQRTQQEDSAVYLCASSLGWADYGYTFGSGTRLTVV.

The chain has TRBV6-1 and TRBJ2-3; a weak D match, TRBD2 (7 bases). Trimming stripped 3 bases from V and 5 bases from J, with 12 bases between. The germline V gene encodes CDR1 MNHNS and CDR2 SASEGT. This CDR3 has 14 amino acids. The CDR3 bases are TGTGCCAGCAGTGACGCGGGGGCACGAGATACGCAGTATTTT. It encodes CASSDAGARDTQYF.

This clonotype was detected ten times or more. The chain links TRBV28 to TRBJ2-7, with D tentatively TRBD2 (5 bases). Germline assignment: CDR1 MDHEN and CDR2 SYDVKM. Trimming left V 7 bases short and J 5 bases short, with 18 bases between. The CDR3 covers 14 residues. This CDR3 is CASMGAGQPDEQYF. In DNA, the CDR3 is TGTGCCAGCATGGGAGCCGGGCAACCCGACGAGCAGTACTTC.

The sample holds many counts of this clonotype. J is TRBJ1-2 and V is TRBV20-1; 10 nucleotides align to TRBD1. V gave up 6 bases and J gave up 7 bases; unmatched junction bases: 14. The CDR3 totals 15 residues. Germline V CDR1 and CDR2: DFQATT, SNEGSKA (reference sequence). Written as DNA, the CDR3 is TGCAGTGCAGACGAAAGGGACAGGGGAGGGGCTGGCTACACCTTC. This encodes CSADERDRGGAGYTF.